This TCR beta chain appears in the sequencing data of a study of blood T cells in healthy people across ages. The second PCR ran about 6 to 12 cycles with a sample-barcoded 5' primer and J-beta primers. MiXCR, applied by TCRdb to the 5' RACE reads, yields one record per CDR3 protein. This sample has over a million distinct CDR3 sequences; 45% occur once, and the top ten carry 15% to 20%. With regard to this clonotype: The target antigen is unknown.

V shed 6 bases and J shed 8 bases, with 11 bases lying between them. CDR1 is MNHEY, CDR2 SMNVEV, per germline (reference sequence). The CDR3 runs 12 residues. Findings of the study overall: Changes seen in expanded clonotypes were possibly confounded by donor CMV status left unknown.

Donors gave roughly 10 milliliters of peripheral blood apiece. This receptor was obtained from a woman between 55 and 75 years old in good health. Sequencing was done on a sample of blood. The chain carries TRBV27 and TRBJ2-4; D ambiguous. CDR3 protein: CASSNRLDIQYF. CDR3 bases: TGTGCCAGCAGCAATAGACTGGACATTCAGTACTTC.